The 5 T cell receptor beta chains below all came from one sample that was sequenced in a study of human T cells and chemical hapten exposure. Indicated time point: patch test 3, about 24 weeks after DPC sensitization. The treatment is: therapeutic diphenylcyclopropenone sensitization with weekly scalp DPC. TCRdb passed the RACE reads through MiXCR, listing each CDR3 protein once. The sample has 99,000 or so distinct CDR3 sequences; nearly 35% are singletons. Specimen: whole blood, collected in connection with sensitization to the hapten diphenylcyclopropenone (DPC). These receptors were taken from a man between 40 and 49 years old with alopecia areata. Some clones in this sample may be carry-over from other donors' samples.

This clonotype was detected only a few times. The chain recombines TRBV5-1 with TRBJ2-1, with D perhaps matching TRBD2 (5 bases). V shed 0 bases and J shed 5 bases, with 9 bases lying between them. This CDR3 is built from 14 residues. Germline V lookup: CDR1 SGHRS, CDR2 YFSETQ. DNA for the CDR3: TGCGCCAGCAGCTTGGGCGGGCCCAACAATGAGCAGTTCTTC. Translated, it gives CASSLGGPNNEQFF.

This chain connects TRBV19 to TRBJ2-1, with TRBD2 identical over 12 bases. Germline CDR1 and CDR2: LNHDA and SQIVND (reference sequence). The V segment lost 5 bases and the J segment 0 bases; nucleotides outside the gene matches: 2. The CDR3 contains 16 residues. CDR3 protein: CASSRTSGVSYNEQFF. In nucleotides, the CDR3 is TGTGCCAGTAGTCGGACTAGCGGGGTCTCCTACAATGAGCAGTTCTTC.

The chain carries TRBV3-1 and TRBJ1-6; D possibly corresponds to TRBD1 (5 bases). Looked up from germline, CDR1 is LGHDT and CDR2 is YNNKEL (reference sequence). Trimming cost V 1 base and J 10 bases, with 11 bases left between them. The CDR3 sequence is 14 residues long. CDR3 nucleotide sequence: TGTGCCAGCAGCCAAGTCGGCAGGGACTCACCCCTCCACTTT. It yields the protein CASSQVGRDSPLHF.

This clonotype was observed a handful of times. This sequence joins TRBV10-3 and TRBJ2-3, with 8 positions matching TRBD2. Germline trimming cut 4 bases from V and 2 bases from J; bases unmatched to any gene: 5. The CDR3 covers 15 residues. CDR1 is ENHRY, CDR2 SYGVKD, per germline. The CDR3 region has the DNA TGTGCCATCAGTGTAACTAGCGGATTCACAGATACGCAGTATTTT. Translating it yields CAISVTSGFTDTQYF.

The rearrangement uses TRBV28 and TRBJ2-7, with a tentative D call TRBD1 (7 bases). The CDR3 extends over 14 amino acids. The germline V gene has CDR1 MDHEN and CDR2 SYDVKM. V lost 8 bases to trimming and J lost 1 base, with 15 bases between them. CDR3 nucleotide sequence: TGTGCCAGCTCCCAGGGGGGCCCATCCTACGAGCAGTACTTC. As protein: CASSQGGPSYEQYF.